This T cell receptor beta chain emerged from a study of identifying expanded T cells in peripheral blood. The junction had 7 bases not matched to a gene; V was cut back by 5 bases and J by 5 bases. CDR1 is SGHTA and CDR2 is FQGNSA in the germline V gene. The CDR3 consists of 14 residues. Data came from immunoSEQ multiplex PCR; TCRdb stores just in-frame clones and leaves some out. The table has fewer than 65,000 clones, about 87% seen once. Collection occurred without any documented infections or immune events in donors. The clonotype originates from a person aged 18 to 75 in good health. Sequenced material: blood. The chain links TRBV7-2 to TRBJ1-2, with 8 bases fitting TRBD1. The DNA of the CDR3 is TGTGCCAGCAGCCTTTTGGGACAGGTGTATGGCTACACCTTC. As protein: CASSLLGQVYGYTF.